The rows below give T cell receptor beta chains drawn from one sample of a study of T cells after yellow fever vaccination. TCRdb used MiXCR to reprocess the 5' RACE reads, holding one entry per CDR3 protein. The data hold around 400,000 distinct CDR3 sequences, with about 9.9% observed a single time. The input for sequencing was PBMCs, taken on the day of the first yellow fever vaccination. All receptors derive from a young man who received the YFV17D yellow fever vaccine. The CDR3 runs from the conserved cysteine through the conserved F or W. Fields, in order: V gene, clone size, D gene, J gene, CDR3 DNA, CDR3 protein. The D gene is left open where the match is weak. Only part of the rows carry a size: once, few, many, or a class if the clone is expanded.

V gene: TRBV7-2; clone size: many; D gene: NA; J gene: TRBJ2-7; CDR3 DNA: TGTGCCAGCAGCTTATCAGAAGCCCCCGGCTACGAGCAGTACTTC; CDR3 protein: CASSLSEAPGYEQYF
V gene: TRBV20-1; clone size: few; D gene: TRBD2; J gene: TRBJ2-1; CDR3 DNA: TGCAGTGCTAGAGCTAGCGGTCGTGAGCAGTTCTTC; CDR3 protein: CSARASGREQFF
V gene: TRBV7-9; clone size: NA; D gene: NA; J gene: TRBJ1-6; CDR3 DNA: TGTGCCAGCAGCTTAGCGCGGGGGCGAACTTCACCCCTCCACTTT; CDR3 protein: CASSLARGRTSPLHF
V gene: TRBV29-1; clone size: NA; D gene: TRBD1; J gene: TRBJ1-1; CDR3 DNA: TGCAGCGTCCACCCACGGACAGGGCTAACTGAAGCTTTCTTT; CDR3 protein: CSVHPRTGLTEAFF
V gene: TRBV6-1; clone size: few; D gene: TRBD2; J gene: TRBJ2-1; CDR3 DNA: TGTGCCAGCAGTCGGACTAGCGCCTCCTACAATGAGCAGTTCTTC; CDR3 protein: CASSRTSASYNEQFF
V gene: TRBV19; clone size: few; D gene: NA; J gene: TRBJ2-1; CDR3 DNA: TGTGCCAGTAGTACCCGATCGGCGTACGAGCAGTTCTTC; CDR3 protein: CASSTRSAYEQFF
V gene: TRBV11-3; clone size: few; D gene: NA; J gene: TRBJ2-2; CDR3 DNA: TGTGCCAGCTCAACGGGTCGAGACACCGGGGAGCTGTTTTTT; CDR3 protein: CASSTGRDTGELFF
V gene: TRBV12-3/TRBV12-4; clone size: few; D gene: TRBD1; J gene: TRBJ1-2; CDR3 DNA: TGTGCCAGCAGTTTAACAGGGGGCATAACCTTC; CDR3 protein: CASSLTGGITF
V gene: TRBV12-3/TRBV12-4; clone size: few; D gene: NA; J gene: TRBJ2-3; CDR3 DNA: TGTGCCAGCAGGGAGGTGGGGGTAGCGGATACGCAGTATTTT; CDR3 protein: CASREVGVADTQYF
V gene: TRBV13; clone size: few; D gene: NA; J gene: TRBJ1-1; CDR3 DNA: TGTGCCAGCAGCCTACTAGTGACATTGAACACTGAAGCTTTCTTT; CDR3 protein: CASSLLVTLNTEAFF
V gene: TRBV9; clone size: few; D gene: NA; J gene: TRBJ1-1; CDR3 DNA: TGTGCCAGCAGCGTGCAGGGGAACTCCCACACTGAAGCTTTCTTT; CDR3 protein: CASSVQGNSHTEAFF
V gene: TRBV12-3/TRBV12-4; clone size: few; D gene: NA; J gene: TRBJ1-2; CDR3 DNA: TGTGCCAGCAGTCCGGGGGGCGCCTATGGCTACACCTTC; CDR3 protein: CASSPGGAYGYTF